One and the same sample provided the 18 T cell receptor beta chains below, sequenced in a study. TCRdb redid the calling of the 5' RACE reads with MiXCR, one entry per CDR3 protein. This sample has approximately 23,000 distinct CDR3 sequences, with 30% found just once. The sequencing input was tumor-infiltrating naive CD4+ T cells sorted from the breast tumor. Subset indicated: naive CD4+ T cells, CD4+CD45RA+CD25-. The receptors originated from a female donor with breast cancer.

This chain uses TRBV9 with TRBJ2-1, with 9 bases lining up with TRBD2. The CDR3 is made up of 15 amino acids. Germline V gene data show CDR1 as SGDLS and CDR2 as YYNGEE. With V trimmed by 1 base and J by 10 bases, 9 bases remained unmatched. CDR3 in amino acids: CASSVSGRTHIEQFF. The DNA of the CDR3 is TGTGCCAGCAGCGTAAGCGGGAGGACGCATATCGAGCAGTTCTTC.

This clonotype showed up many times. Written as DNA, the CDR3 is TGTGCCACCAGCAGAGCAGGGAATAGCAATCAGCCCCAGCATTTT. It specifies CATSRAGNSNQPQHF. The J gene is TRBJ1-5, the V gene TRBV15, with D tentatively TRBD1 (5 bases). The CDR3 runs 15 residues. Trimming removed 1 base from V and 0 bases from J, with 7 bases in between. CDR1 is LNHNV, CDR2 YYDKDF, per germline (reference sequence).

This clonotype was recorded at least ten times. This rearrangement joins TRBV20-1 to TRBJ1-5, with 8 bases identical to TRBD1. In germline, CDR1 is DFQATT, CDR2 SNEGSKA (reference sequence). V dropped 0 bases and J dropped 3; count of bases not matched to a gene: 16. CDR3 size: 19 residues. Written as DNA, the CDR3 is TGCAGTGCTAGAGAACGGGGGATTGCCGGGACAGGATTCAATCAGCCCCAGCATTTT. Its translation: CSARERGIAGTGFNQPQHF.

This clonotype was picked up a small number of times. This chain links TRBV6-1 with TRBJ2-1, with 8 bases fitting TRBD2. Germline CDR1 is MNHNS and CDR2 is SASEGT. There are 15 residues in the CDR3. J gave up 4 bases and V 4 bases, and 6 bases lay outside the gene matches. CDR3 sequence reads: CASSVLASGYNEQFF. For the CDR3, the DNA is TGTGCCAGCAGTGTCCTCGCTAGCGGGTACAATGAGCAGTTCTTC.

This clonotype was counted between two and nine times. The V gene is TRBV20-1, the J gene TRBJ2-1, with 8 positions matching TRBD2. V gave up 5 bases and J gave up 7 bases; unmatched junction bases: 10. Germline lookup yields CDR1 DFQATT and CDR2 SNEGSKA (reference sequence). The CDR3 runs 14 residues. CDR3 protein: CSAPTGRAINEQFF. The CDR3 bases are TGCAGTGCTCCCACCGGGAGGGCTATAAATGAGCAGTTCTTC.

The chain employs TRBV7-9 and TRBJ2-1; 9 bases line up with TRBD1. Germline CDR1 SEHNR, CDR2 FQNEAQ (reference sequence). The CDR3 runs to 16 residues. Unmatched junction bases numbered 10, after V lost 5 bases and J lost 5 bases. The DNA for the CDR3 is TGTGCCAGCAGCGTCGGTCCGGGACAGGGAAACAATGAGCAGTTCTTC. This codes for CASSVGPGQGNNEQFF. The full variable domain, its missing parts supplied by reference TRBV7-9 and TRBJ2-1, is DTGVSQNPRHKITKRGQNVTFRCDPISEHNRLYWYRQTLGQGPEFLTYFQNEAQLEKSRLLSDRFSAERPKGSFSTLEIQRTEQGDSAMYLCASSVGPGQGNNEQFFGPGTRLTVL.

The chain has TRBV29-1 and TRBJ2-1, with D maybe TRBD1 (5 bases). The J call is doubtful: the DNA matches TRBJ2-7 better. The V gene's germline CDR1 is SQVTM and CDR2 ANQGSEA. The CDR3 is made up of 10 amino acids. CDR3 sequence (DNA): TGCAGCGTGAGGACATTTGAGCAGTACTTC. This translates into CSVRTFEQYF.

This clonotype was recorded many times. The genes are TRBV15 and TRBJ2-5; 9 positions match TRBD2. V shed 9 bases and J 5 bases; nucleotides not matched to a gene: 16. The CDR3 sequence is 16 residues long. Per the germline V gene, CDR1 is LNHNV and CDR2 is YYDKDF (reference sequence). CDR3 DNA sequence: TGTGCCACAAACCGACTCACTAGCGGGTTCCATGAGACCCAGTACTTC. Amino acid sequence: CATNRLTSGFHETQYF.

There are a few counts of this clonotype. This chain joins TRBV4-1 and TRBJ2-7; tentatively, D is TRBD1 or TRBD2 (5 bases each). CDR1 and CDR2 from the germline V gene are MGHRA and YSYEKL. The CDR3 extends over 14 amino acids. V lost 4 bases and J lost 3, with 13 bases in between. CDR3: CASSPSWGSYEQYF. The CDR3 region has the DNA TGCGCCAGCAGCCCCTCATGGGGGAGCTACGAGCAGTACTTC.

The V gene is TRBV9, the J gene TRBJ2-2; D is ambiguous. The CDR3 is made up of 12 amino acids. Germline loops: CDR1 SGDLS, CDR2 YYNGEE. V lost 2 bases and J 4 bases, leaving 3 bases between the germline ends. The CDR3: CASSVLTGELFF. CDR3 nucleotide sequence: TGTGCCAGCAGCGTCCTCACCGGGGAGCTGTTTTTT.

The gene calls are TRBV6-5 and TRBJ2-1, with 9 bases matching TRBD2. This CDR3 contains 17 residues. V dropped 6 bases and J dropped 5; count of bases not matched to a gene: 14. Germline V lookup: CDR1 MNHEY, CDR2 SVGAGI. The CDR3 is CASSLAGLTLGDNEQFF. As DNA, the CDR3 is TGTGCCAGCAGCCTAGCGGGACTTACCCTGGGTGACAATGAGCAGTTCTTC.

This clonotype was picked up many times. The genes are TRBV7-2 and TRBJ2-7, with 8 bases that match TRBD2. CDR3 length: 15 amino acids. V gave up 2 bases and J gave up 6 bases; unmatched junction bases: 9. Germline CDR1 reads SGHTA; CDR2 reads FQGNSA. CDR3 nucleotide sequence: TGTGCCAGCAGCTTACTGGCGGGAGGTTCGGGCGAGCAGTACTTC. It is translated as CASSLLAGGSGEQYF.

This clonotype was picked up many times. The CDR3 sequence: CASRRLSRGATEAFF. The CDR3 DNA reads as TGTGCCAGCAGACGATTGTCTAGGGGTGCCACTGAAGCTTTCTTT. The chain combines TRBV6-1 with TRBJ1-1, with D possibly being TRBD1 (5 bases). V lost 6 bases and J lost 4, with 18 bases in between. The CDR3 contains 15 residues. Germline V gene lookup returns CDR1 MNHNS and CDR2 SASEGT.

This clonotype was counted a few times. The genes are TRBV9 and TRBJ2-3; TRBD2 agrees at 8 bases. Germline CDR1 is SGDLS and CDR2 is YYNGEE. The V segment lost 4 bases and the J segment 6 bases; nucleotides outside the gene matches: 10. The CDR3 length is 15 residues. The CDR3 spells CASSPRGGGGDTQYF. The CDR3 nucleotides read TGTGCCAGCAGCCCTCGGGGGGGCGGCGGGGATACGCAGTATTTT.

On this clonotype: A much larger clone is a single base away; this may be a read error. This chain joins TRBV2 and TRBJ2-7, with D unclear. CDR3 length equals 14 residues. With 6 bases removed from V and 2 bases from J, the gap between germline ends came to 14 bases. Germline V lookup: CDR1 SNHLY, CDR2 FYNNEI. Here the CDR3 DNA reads TGTGCCAGCAGCCGGAACAGTCGGACCTACGAGCAGTACTTC. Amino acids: CASSRNSRTYEQYF.

CDR3 protein: CASSLSPGQVNSGNTIYF. The CDR3 DNA is TGTGCCAGCAGCTTGTCTCCGGGACAGGTTAACTCTGGAAACACCATATATTTT. The rearrangement links TRBV5-6 to TRBJ1-3; 8 bases agree with TRBD1. The V gene's germline CDR1 is SGHDT and CDR2 YYEEEE. With V trimmed by 1 base and J by 0 bases, 9 bases remained unmatched. The CDR3 is 18 residues long. The full variable domain, with the rest looked up from reference TRBV5-6 and TRBJ1-3, is DAGVTQSPTHLIKTRGQQVTLRCSPKSGHDTVSWYQQALGQGPQFIFQYYEEEERQRGNFPDRFSGHQFPNYSSELNVNALLLGDSALYLCASSLSPGQVNSGNTIYFGEGSWLTVV.

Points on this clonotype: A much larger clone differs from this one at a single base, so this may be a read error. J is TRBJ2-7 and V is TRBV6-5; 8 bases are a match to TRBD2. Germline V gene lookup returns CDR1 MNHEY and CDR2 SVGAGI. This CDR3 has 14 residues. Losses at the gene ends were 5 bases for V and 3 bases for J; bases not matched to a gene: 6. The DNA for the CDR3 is TGTGCCAGCAGTAGACTAGCGAGAGGCTACGAGCAGTACTTC. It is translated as CASSRLARGYEQYF.

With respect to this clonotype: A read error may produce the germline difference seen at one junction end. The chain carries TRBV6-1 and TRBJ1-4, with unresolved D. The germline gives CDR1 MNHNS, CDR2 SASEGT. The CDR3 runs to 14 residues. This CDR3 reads CASCSPREGEKLYF. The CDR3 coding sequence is TGTGCCAGCTGTTCCCCGAGGGAGGGTGAAAAACTGTATTTT.